Presented here are 30 T cell receptor beta chains from one specimen sequenced in a study of regulatory T cells in long-lasting Graves disease. The TCR beta library used iRepertoire HTBI primers with Arm-PCR amplification of CDR3. TCRdb analysed the multiplex PCR reads with MiXCR anew, one entry per CDR3 protein. The table has about 400,000 distinct CDR3 sequences, about 15% seen once; the top ten hold under 9%. Indicated time point: newly diagnosed GD, antithyroid drugs for less than 3 months. Generation of the TCR library employed RNA extracted from PBMCs. This sample also belongs to another study, concerning T cells in Graves' hyperthyroidism and ophthalmopathy.

The sequenced sample was peripheral blood mononuclear cells (PBMCs), obtained at new diagnosis, from a patient treated with antithyroid drugs. The receptors derive from a woman in her forties with Graves disease.

This clonotype was seen more than once but under ten times. V gene TRBV19 combines with J gene TRBJ1-3; the D gene is possibly TRBD1 (5 bases). Trimming pared 8 bases from V and 1 base from J, leaving 21 bases between. The CDR3 has 17 amino acids. Germline V gene sequence: CDR1 LNHDA, CDR2 SQIVND (reference sequence). The CDR3 loop is CASSFAAGLVSGNTIYF. CDR3 DNA sequence: TGTGCCAGTTCGTTCGCCGCAGGGCTGGTTTCTGGAAACACCATATATTTT.

This chain uses TRBV20-1 with TRBJ1-5, with no clear D. Germline assignment: CDR1 DFQATT and CDR2 SNEGSKA (reference sequence). This CDR3 has 13 residues. The germline V and J ends were trimmed by 5 bases and 2 bases, with 10 bases remaining between them. The CDR3 region is CSAADGGNQPQHF. Written as DNA, the CDR3 is TGCAGTGCTGCTGATGGGGGCAATCAGCCCCAGCATTTT.

This clonotype has ten or more counts. CDR3 region: CACRDTDTEAFF. The DNA for the CDR3 is TGTGCCTGCCGGGACACGGACACTGAAGCTTTCTTT. The chain links TRBV28 to TRBJ1-1; tentative D call: TRBD1 (6 bases). CDR3 length: 12 residues. Trimming left V 11 bases short and J 3 bases short, with 13 bases between. Germline V gene lookup returns CDR1 MDHEN and CDR2 SYDVKM. Using reference TRBV28 and TRBJ1-1 for the parts outside the CDR3, the full variable domain is DVKVTQSSRYLVKRTGEKVFLECVQDMDHENMFWYRQDPGLGLRLIYFSYDVKMKEKGDIPEGYSVSREKKERFSLILESASTNQTSMYLCACRDTDTEAFFGQGTRLTVV.

In this sample, this clonotype turned up many times. The chain carries TRBV4-1 and TRBJ2-4; possibly TRBD1 for D (6 bases). The CDR3 length is 15 residues. CDR1 and CDR2 (germline): MGHRA, YSYEKL. Trimming pared 0 bases from V and 4 bases from J, leaving 10 bases between. Here the CDR3 reads CASSQEGQGKNIQYF. In DNA, the CDR3 is TGCGCCAGCAGCCAAGAAGGGCAGGGGAAAAACATTCAGTACTTC.

In this sample, this clonotype turned up many times. The rearrangement links TRBV30 to TRBJ1-4, with D uncertain. V was pared by 1 base and J by 7 bases, with 13 bases between. The CDR3 is 14 residues long. Germline values: CDR1 GTSNPN, CDR2 SVGIG (reference sequence). CDR3 sequence reads: CAWSGVRVGEKLFF. The CDR3 coding sequence is TGTGCCTGGAGTGGAGTTAGGGTGGGTGAAAAACTGTTTTTT.

This chain uses TRBV28 with TRBJ1-2, with D hard to call. Germline CDR1 is MDHEN and CDR2 is SYDVKM. CDR3 size: 15 residues. V was shortened by 1 base and J by 3 bases, with 12 bases between the two germline ends. In nucleotides, the CDR3 is TGTGCCAGCAGTTTATTGCAGGTGGGAGACTATGGCTACACCTTC. Translated: CASSLLQVGDYGYTF.

This clonotype has a count of ten or more. The J gene is TRBJ2-7, the V gene TRBV9; D might be TRBD1 (6 bases). The CDR3 totals 14 residues. The V end lost 2 bases, the J end lost 0 bases, and 9 bases lay between the germline ends. Per germline, CDR1 SGDLS and CDR2 YYNGEE. The CDR3 DNA sequence: TGTGCCAGCAGCGTGGACAGCTACTCCTACGAGCAGTACTTC. This codes for CASSVDSYSYEQYF.

This clonotype was counted many times. This chain connects TRBV3-1 to TRBJ2-7; TRBD1 matches at 9 bases. Trimming at V came to 4 bases and at J to 2 bases, leaving 3 bases not matched to a gene. CDR3 size: 14 residues. Per germline, CDR1 LGHDT and CDR2 YNNKEL (reference sequence). The CDR3 bases are TGTGCCAGCAGCCGGGGACAGGGACCCTACGAGCAGTACTTC. Protein product: CASSRGQGPYEQYF.

This clonotype was detected only a few times. V is TRBV5-6 and J is TRBJ1-1; TRBD1 might be the D (6 bases). Germline CDR1 reads SGHDT; CDR2 reads YYEEEE. The CDR3 runs to 13 residues. Trimming took off 6 bases at V and 7 bases at J, with 16 bases between the two ends. The CDR3 loop is CASTTQGRGEAFF. The CDR3 DNA reads TGTGCCAGCACCACCCAGGGGAGGGGTGAAGCTTTCTTT.

The rearrangement joins TRBV28 to TRBJ2-1, with D unresolved. Trimming left V 4 bases short and J 0 bases short, with 16 bases between. This CDR3 has 17 residues. Germline V gene data show CDR1 as MDHEN and CDR2 as SYDVKM. The CDR3 sequence: CASSSPIRRRSYNEQFF. CDR3 DNA: TGTGCCAGCAGTTCCCCTATCCGTCGGCGCTCCTACAATGAGCAGTTCTTC.

The chain is built from TRBV7-8 and TRBJ2-5; D perhaps matches TRBD2 (6 bases). The CDR3 consists of 14 residues. Trimming took 2 bases from V and 5 from J, leaving 12 bases between them. The germline CDR1 and CDR2 sequences are SGHVS and FQNEAQ. The CDR3 sequence: CASSLYSGSETQYF. CDR3 nucleotides: TGTGCCAGCAGCTTATATTCCGGGAGCGAGACCCAGTACTTC.

This clonotype was picked up many times. V is TRBV7-2 and J is TRBJ2-7; a weak D match, TRBD1 (7 bases). CDR1 SGHTA and CDR2 FQGNSA come from the germline V gene. This CDR3 is built from 14 residues. V shed 6 bases and J shed 2 bases, with 14 bases lying between them. As DNA, the CDR3 is TGTGCCAGCAGTCCCGGGGGACAGACCTACGAGCAGTACTTC. It yields the protein CASSPGGQTYEQYF. The full variable domain, rest sourced from reference TRBV7-2 and TRBJ2-7, is GAGVSQSPSNKVTEKGKDVELRCDPISGHTALYWYRQSLGQGLEFLIYFQGNSAPDKSGLPSDRFSAERTGGSVSTLTIQRTQQEDSAVYLCASSPGGQTYEQYFGPGTRLTVT.

Many counts were recorded for this clonotype. The genes are TRBV4-1 and TRBJ1-2; the D is unclear. Trimming took off 1 base at V and 3 bases at J, with 9 bases between the two ends. Germline V lookup: CDR1 MGHRA, CDR2 YSYEKL. The CDR3 is made up of 14 amino acids. The CDR3 loop is CASSQVFRDYGYTF. CDR3 nucleotides: TGCGCCAGCAGCCAAGTTTTTCGGGACTATGGCTACACCTTC.

V usage is TRBV7-9 and J usage is TRBJ2-5; D ambiguous. Germline CDR1 and CDR2: SEHNR and FQNEAQ (reference sequence). With 1 base removed from V and 1 base from J, the gap between germline ends came to 7 bases. The CDR3 totals 14 residues. CDR3 residues: CASSLVGSQETQYF. The CDR3 DNA sequence: TGTGCCAGCAGCTTAGTGGGATCCCAAGAGACCCAGTACTTC.

This clonotype was counted once. The chain uses TRBV6-2 or TRBV6-3 and TRBJ2-3, with D uncertain. Germline CDR1 reads MNHEY; CDR2 reads SVGEGT. V lost 1 base to trimming and J lost 3 bases, with 8 bases between them. This CDR3 is 14 amino acids long. The CDR3 nucleotides read TGTGCCAGCAGTTACTTCCTGGGGACAGATACGCAGTATTTT. This sequence encodes CASSYFLGTDTQYF.

This clonotype was seen at least ten times. This chain links TRBV28 with TRBJ2-1; 7 bases line up with TRBD1. Unmatched junction bases numbered 10, after V lost 6 bases and J lost 5 bases. Looked up from germline, CDR1 is MDHEN and CDR2 is SYDVKM. The CDR3 contains 15 residues. The CDR3 sequence is CASRPPGQSHNEQFF. DNA of the CDR3: TGTGCCAGCAGACCACCGGGACAGAGCCACAATGAGCAGTTCTTC.

The table lists this clonotype with a count of one. The chain recombines TRBV2 with TRBJ2-2, with TRBD2 matching over 8 bases. V trimming: 7 bases; J trimming: 3 bases; junction bases outside the gene matches: 4. The CDR3 length is 14 residues. Germline CDR1 is SNHLY and CDR2 is FYNNEI. This chain's CDR3 is CASTAGGDTGELFF. In DNA, the CDR3 is TGTGCCAGCACCGCCGGGGGGGACACCGGGGAGCTGTTTTTT.

The table lists this clonotype with a count of one. A far bigger clonotype differs at one base, so this is likely a read error. The J gene is TRBJ2-5, the V gene TRBV5-1, with a possible D match to TRBD2 (7 bases). The J call is doubtful: the DNA matches TRBJ2-1 better. This CDR3 is 14 amino acids long. The germline gives CDR1 SGHRS, CDR2 YFSETQ. This CDR3 is CASSLRGGENGQFF. DNA for the CDR3: TGCGCCAGCAGCTTGAGAGGGGGGGAGAATGGGCAGTTCTTC.

In its sample, this clonotype was seen many times. The chain has TRBV7-2 and TRBJ2-5; TRBD1 aligns across 10 bases. The CDR3 totals 15 residues. Germline CDR1 SGHTA, CDR2 FQGNSA. The V gene end was trimmed by 5 bases and the J gene end by 5 bases; junction bases not matched to a gene: 8. In DNA form, the CDR3 reads TGTGCCAGCAGCGGAGGGACAGGGGAATGGGAGACCCAGTACTTC. Translation: CASSGGTGEWETQYF.

In this sample, this clonotype turned up many times. The rearrangement links TRBV27 to TRBJ1-6; 8 nucleotides match TRBD1. Trimming cost V 3 bases and J 7 bases; bases outside gene matches: 5. The CDR3 runs to 15 residues. CDR1 is MNHEY, CDR2 SMNVEV, per germline (reference sequence). This CDR3 reads CASSFGTGANSPLHF. The CDR3 bases are TGTGCCAGCAGTTTCGGGACAGGAGCCAATTCACCCCTCCACTTT.

The chain uses TRBV20-1 and TRBJ2-1; 11 positions agree with TRBD2. Germline CDR1 reads DFQATT; CDR2 reads SNEGSKA (reference sequence). The ends lost 0 bases at V and 8 bases at J; junction bases unmatched: 6. CDR3 length: 15 amino acids. The CDR3 loop reads CSARDRTSGSYEQFF. CDR3 DNA sequence: TGCAGTGCTAGAGATCGAACTAGCGGGAGCTATGAGCAGTTCTTC.

The chain recombines TRBV6-5 with TRBJ1-6, with D maybe TRBD1 (5 bases). CDR3 length: 16 residues. CDR1 MNHEY and CDR2 SVGAGI come from the germline V gene. V lost 2 bases and J lost 5, with 13 bases in between. The CDR3 DNA is TGTGCCAGCAGTTACCTCGGGACTGCAGATAATTCACCCCTCCACTTT. This codes for CASSYLGTADNSPLHF.

Only a few counts were recorded for this clonotype. This chain connects TRBV5-8 to TRBJ2-5, with 14 bases that match TRBD2. CDR1 and CDR2 (germline): SGHTS, YDEGEE. Trimming took 4 bases from V and 0 from J; bases not matched to a gene: 11. The CDR3 runs 19 residues. Here the CDR3 DNA reads TGTGCCAGCAGCGTGACTAGCGGGAGGGCCACGGGGTACCAAGAGACCCAGTACTTC. Its translation is CASSVTSGRATGYQETQYF.

In DNA form, the CDR3 reads TGTGCCAGCAGCTTAACCGGGACAGGGAATGAGCAGTTCTTC. Residues: CASSLTGTGNEQFF. V is TRBV5-5 and J is TRBJ2-1; 9 positions agree with TRBD1. Germline-derived CDR1 and CDR2 are SGHKS and YYEKEE (reference sequence). The CDR3 totals 14 residues. The J segment lost 7 bases and the V segment lost 2 bases, leaving 4 bases of the junction unmatched.

Ten or more counts support this clonotype. V gene TRBV11-3 combines with J gene TRBJ2-7; D unclear. From germline, CDR1 is SGHNT and CDR2 YENEEA. Trimming pared 0 bases from V and 3 bases from J, leaving 12 bases between. The CDR3 sequence is 15 residues long. CDR3 sequence (DNA): TGTGCCAGCAGCTTAGACCTAAATTTCTACTACGAGCAGTACTTC. This gives the protein CASSLDLNFYYEQYF.

The chain has TRBV5-1 and TRBJ2-3, with 15 bases identical to TRBD2. The CDR3 runs to 17 residues. Germline CDR1 reads SGHRS; CDR2 reads YFSETQ. J gave up 5 bases and V 0 bases, and 4 bases lay outside the gene matches. The CDR3 DNA follows: TGCGCCAGCAGCTTGGGGACTAGCGGGAGGGCCGTAGATACGCAGTATTTT. It codes for CASSLGTSGRAVDTQYF.

This clonotype appeared many times. V gene TRBV28 combines with J gene TRBJ2-3; D may be TRBD2 (6 bases). With 4 bases removed from V and 4 bases from J, the gap between germline ends came to 18 bases. CDR1 is MDHEN and CDR2 is SYDVKM in the germline V gene. CDR3 length equals 16 residues. CDR3 bases: TGTGCCAGCAGTTCCCGGAGGGCCCCACGGGCAGATACGCAGTATTTT. Encoded protein: CASSSRRAPRADTQYF.

This clonotype was observed at least ten times. This rearrangement joins TRBV20-1 to TRBJ2-3; D is possibly TRBD2 (6 bases). Germline V gene sequence: CDR1 DFQATT, CDR2 SNEGSKA (reference sequence). CDR3 length: 12 residues. V shed 6 bases and J shed 8 bases, with 15 bases lying between them. The CDR3 sequence: CSARDFPRTQYF. DNA for the CDR3: TGCAGTGCAAGGGACTTCCCACGTACGCAGTATTTT.

This clonotype has more than one count but fewer than ten. A much larger clone lies one base from this, so it may be a read error. V usage is TRBV6-1 and J usage is TRBJ2-3; D possibly matches TRBD1 or TRBD2 (5 bases each). V was trimmed by 6 bases and J by 5 bases, leaving 6 bases between them. This CDR3 region has 11 residues. Germline lookup yields CDR1 MNHNS and CDR2 SASEGT. The CDR3 reads CASRGEDTQYF. The CDR3 coding sequence is TGTGCCAGCAGGGGGGAAGATACGCAGTATTTT.

Many counts were recorded for this clonotype. This chain connects TRBV28 to TRBJ2-3, with TRBD2 matching 11 bases. V shed 8 bases and J 14 bases; nucleotides not matched to a gene: 18. CDR1 is MDHEN and CDR2 is SYDVKM in the germline V gene. CDR3 length: 15 residues. The DNA for the CDR3 is TGTGCCAGCGAAGAGTTAGCGGGAGGGCCTTCGGGTTCGTATTTT. Its protein is CASEELAGGPSGSYF.